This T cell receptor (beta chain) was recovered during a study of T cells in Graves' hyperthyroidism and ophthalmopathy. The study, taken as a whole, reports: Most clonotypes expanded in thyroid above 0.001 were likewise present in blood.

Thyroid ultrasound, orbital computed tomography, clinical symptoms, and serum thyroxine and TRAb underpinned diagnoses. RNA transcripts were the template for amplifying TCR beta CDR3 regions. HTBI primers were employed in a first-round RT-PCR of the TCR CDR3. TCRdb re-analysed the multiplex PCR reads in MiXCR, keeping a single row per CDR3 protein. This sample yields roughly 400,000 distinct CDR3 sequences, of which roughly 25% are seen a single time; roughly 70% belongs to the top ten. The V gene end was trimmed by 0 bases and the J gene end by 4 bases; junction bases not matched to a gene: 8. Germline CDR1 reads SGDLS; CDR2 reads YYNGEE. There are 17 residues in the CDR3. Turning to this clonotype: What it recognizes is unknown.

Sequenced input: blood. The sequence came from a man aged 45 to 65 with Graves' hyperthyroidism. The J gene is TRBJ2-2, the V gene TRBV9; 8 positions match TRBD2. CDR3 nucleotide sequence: TGTGCCAGCAGCGTAGTATCGGGAGGGCCTGTCACCGGGGAGCTGTTTTTT. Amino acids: CASSVVSGGPVTGELFF.